The 8 T cell receptor beta chains presented below share a single source sample, sequenced in a study of response to subunit inactivated influenza vaccine. In TCRdb, the RT-PCR reads were re-called with MiXCR into one record per CDR3 protein. Of 550,000 to 800,000 distinct CDR3 sequences in the sample, less than 20% were seen once. Source: PBMCs from blood, taken about 11 days after vaccination. These receptors were taken from a man in his forties or fifties who received an inactivated influenza vaccine.

This clonotype was counted many times. The V call is TRBV29-1, the J call TRBJ2-1; 14 bases match TRBD2. Germline trimming cut 8 bases from V and 2 bases from J; bases unmatched to any gene: 5. CDR1 is SQVTM, CDR2 ANQGSEA, per germline. This CDR3 has 15 residues. CDR3 region: CSTGTSGRAYNEQFF. In nucleotides, the CDR3 is TGCAGCACCGGGACTAGCGGGAGAGCCTACAATGAGCAGTTCTTC.

This rearrangement joins TRBV29-1 to TRBJ2-1; TRBD1 matches 9 bases. Looked up from germline, CDR1 is SQVTM and CDR2 is ANQGSEA. There are 15 residues in the CDR3. V lost 6 bases to trimming and J lost 4 bases; unmatched junction nucleotides: 10. The DNA for the CDR3 is TGCAGCGTAGGACAGGGGCTCGACTCGTACAATGAGCAGTTCTTC. It translates to CSVGQGLDSYNEQFF.

This rearrangement joins TRBV6-1 to TRBJ2-7, with TRBD2 matching 8 bases. Germline V gene sequence: CDR1 MNHNS, CDR2 SASEGT. With V trimmed by 7 bases and J by 0 bases, 8 bases remained unmatched. This CDR3 is built from 15 residues. In DNA form, the CDR3 reads TGTGCCAGCACTACCGTAGCGGGAAGCTCCTACGAGCAGTACTTC. It codes for CASTTVAGSSYEQYF.

The chain is built from TRBV7-2 and TRBJ2-1; tentative D call: TRBD2 (5 bases). CDR1 SGHTA and CDR2 FQGNSA come from the germline V gene. Trimming cost V 4 bases and J 6 bases, with 10 bases left between them. The CDR3 has 13 amino acids. The CDR3 spells CASSSLVSNEQFF. The DNA for the CDR3 is TGTGCCAGCAGCTCACTAGTCTCCAATGAGCAGTTCTTC.

This rearrangement joins TRBV6-1 to TRBJ1-6, with 9 bases fitting TRBD1. The CDR3 length is 13 residues. J gave up 10 bases and V 11 bases, and 9 bases lay outside the gene matches. Germline loops: CDR1 MNHNS, CDR2 SASEGT. DNA for the CDR3: TGTGCCGGCCGGGACAGGGTACGCTCACCCCTCCACTTT. Its translation: CAGRDRVRSPLHF.

The chain combines TRBV5-1 with TRBJ2-1; 8 nucleotides agree with TRBD2. CDR3 size: 15 residues. The J segment lost 8 bases and the V segment lost 0 bases, leaving 7 bases of the junction unmatched. Germline V gene lookup returns CDR1 SGHRS and CDR2 YFSETQ. The DNA of the CDR3 is TGCGCCAGCAGCTTGGCAAGCGGGGGTTTAGATGAGCAGTTCTTC. Amino acid sequence: CASSLASGGLDEQFF. Filled out from reference TRBV5-1 and TRBJ2-1, the complete variable domain reads KAGVTQTPRYLIKTRGQQVTLSCSPISGHRSVSWYQQTPGQGLQFLFEYFSETQRNKGNFPGRFSGRQFSNSRSEMNVSTLELGDSALYLCASSLASGGLDEQFFGPGTRLTVL.

The gene calls are TRBV7-8 and TRBJ2-1; D may match TRBD1 or TRBD2 (5 bases each). The CDR3 covers 16 residues. The V and J ends lost 5 bases and 0 bases respectively, with 14 bases between them. The germline gives CDR1 SGHVS, CDR2 FQNEAQ. The CDR3 reads CASSPMFGGSYNEQFF. CDR3 DNA sequence: TGTGCCAGCAGCCCAATGTTTGGGGGCTCCTACAATGAGCAGTTCTTC.

The chain recombines TRBV11-2 with TRBJ2-2; TRBD1 agrees at 10 bases. Per the germline V gene, CDR1 is SGHAT and CDR2 is FQNNGV. The CDR3 runs 19 residues. V lost 1 base and J lost 0; bases outside the gene matches: 8. The CDR3 loop is CASSLVPGQGTSNTGELFF. For the CDR3, the DNA is TGTGCCAGCAGCTTAGTACCGGGACAGGGGACCTCGAACACCGGGGAGCTGTTTTTT. Variable domain in full (rest from reference TRBV11-2 and TRBJ2-2): EAGVAQSPRYKIIEKRQSVAFWCNPISGHATLYWYQQILGQGPKLLIQFQNNGVVDDSQLPKDRFSAERLKGVDSTLKIQPAKLEDSAVYLCASSLVPGQGTSNTGELFFGEGSRLTVL.